This TCR beta chain was captured by sequencing in a study of monozygotic twins with cystic fibrosis. Study-level results: Monozygotic CF twins shared more identical nucleotide clonotypes than unrelated patients. No link emerged between shared CDR3 counts and age, concordance or severity.

Germline loops: CDR1 SEHNR, CDR2 FQNEAQ (reference sequence). V was clipped by 0 bases and J by 1 base, with 10 bases between them. This CDR3 has 16 amino acids. Using immunoSEQ multiplex PCR, the repertoire was profiled, and TCRdb retains in-frame clones only, with some absent. The profile shows some 33,000 clones, over 80% of them singletons. To note about this clone: The antigen is undetermined.

The chain has TRBV7-9 and TRBJ1-5, with D perhaps TRBD1 (5 bases). What was sequenced was blood. The sequence was obtained from a boy between 2 and 10 years old with cystic fibrosis. The CDR3 spells CASSLAAGESNQPQHF. In DNA, the CDR3 is TGTGCCAGCAGCTTAGCTGCGGGGGAAAGCAATCAGCCCCAGCATTTT.